This TCR beta chain is drawn from a study of T cell responses to AZD1222 COVID-19 vaccine. The CDR3 consists of 14 residues. V lost 0 bases, J lost 1 base, and 5 bases lay in between. Germline V lookup: CDR1 LGHNA, CDR2 YSLEER. Assay used: immunoSEQ multiplex PCR; TCRdb lists only in-frame clones, some missing. The sample consists of 100,000 to 150,000 clones, 80% to 90% of them appearing once. The gene calls are TRBV4-3 and TRBJ2-3; a weak D match, TRBD2 (5 bases). The origin of this receptor is an adult in good health. The sequencing used peripheral blood, collected on day 0 of AZD1222 vaccination. This CDR3 reads CASSQEGGTDTQYF. The DNA of the CDR3 is TGCGCCAGCAGCCAAGAGGGAGGCACAGATACGCAGTATTTT.